Shown below are 4 T cell receptor beta chains from a single sample sequenced in a study of blood T cells in healthy people across ages. For the second PCR, which ran for 7 to 11 cycles, a sample-barcoded 5' primer and a J-beta primer mix were used. TCRdb ran MiXCR on the 5' RACE reads and lists one entry per CDR3 protein. This sample yields some 1.6 million distinct CDR3 sequences, of which about 35% are seen a single time; about 11% belongs to the top ten. Specimen: blood. The receptors stem from a woman under 40 in good health.

This clonotype has at least ten counts. This chain uses TRBV7-3 with TRBJ2-5; D is perhaps TRBD1 or TRBD2 (5 bases each). The V gene lost 5 bases and the J gene lost 5 bases, with 21 bases spanning the gap. This CDR3 has 16 amino acids. Germline CDR1 is SGHTA and CDR2 is FQGTGA. CDR3 amino acids: CASSRTSGTQHETQYF. The DNA of the CDR3 is TGTGCCAGCAGCAGAACCTCAGGGACCCAGCACGAGACCCAGTACTTC. The whole variable domain, filled in from reference TRBV7-3 and TRBJ2-5, reads GAGVSQTPSNKVTEKGKYVELRCDPISGHTALYWYRQSLGQGPEFLIYFQGTGAADDSGLPNDRFFAVRPEGSVSTLKIQRTERGDSAVYLCASSRTSGTQHETQYFGPGTRLLVL.

V and J are TRBV12-5 and TRBJ1-5; maybe TRBD1 (6 bases). Germline assignment: CDR1 LGHNT and CDR2 FRNRAP. V was cut by 7 bases and J by 5 bases, with 15 bases left in between. CDR3 length: 14 residues. The CDR3 DNA sequence: TGTGCTAGTGCCAAGGGCTGGGGGCATCAGCCCCAGCATTTT. Protein product: CASAKGWGHQPQHF.

As DNA, the CDR3 is TGCGCCAGCAGCTTGGATGCCCAGGGGGCGTCCTACGAGCAGTACTTC. Amino acids: CASSLDAQGASYEQYF. V is TRBV5-1 and J is TRBJ2-5, with TRBD1 identical over 8 bases. The tail of the sequence fits TRBJ2-7 better, so the J call may be wrong. The CDR3 has 16 amino acids. In germline, CDR1 is SGHRS, CDR2 YFSETQ.

The V and J genes are TRBV5-1 and TRBJ2-1; D may be TRBD2 (6 bases). Germline V gene sequence: CDR1 SGHRS, CDR2 YFSETQ. V lost 5 bases to trimming and J lost 5 bases, with 20 bases between them. The CDR3 spans 16 residues. The CDR3 sequence: CASRVDYLISHNEQFF. Written as DNA, the CDR3 is TGCGCCAGCAGGGTGGACTACCTAATCTCGCACAATGAGCAGTTCTTC.